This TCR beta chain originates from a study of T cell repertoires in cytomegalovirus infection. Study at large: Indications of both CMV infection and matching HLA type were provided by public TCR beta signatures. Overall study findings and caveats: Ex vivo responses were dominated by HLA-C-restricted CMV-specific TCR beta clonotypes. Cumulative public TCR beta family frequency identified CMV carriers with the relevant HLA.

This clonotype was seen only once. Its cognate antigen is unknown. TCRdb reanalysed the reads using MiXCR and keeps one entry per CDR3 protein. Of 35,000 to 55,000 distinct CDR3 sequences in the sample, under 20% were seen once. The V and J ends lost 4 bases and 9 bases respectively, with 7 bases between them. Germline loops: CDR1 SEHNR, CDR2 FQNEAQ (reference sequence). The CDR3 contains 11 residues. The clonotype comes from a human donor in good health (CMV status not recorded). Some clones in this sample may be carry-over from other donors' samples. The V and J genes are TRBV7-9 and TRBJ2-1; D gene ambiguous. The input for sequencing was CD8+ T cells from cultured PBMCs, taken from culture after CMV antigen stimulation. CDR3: CASSSYPEQFF. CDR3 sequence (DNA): TGTGCCAGCAGCTCTTATCCTGAGCAGTTCTTC.